The present T cell receptor (beta chain) was sequenced within a study of T cell responses to AZD1222 COVID-19 vaccine. Using immunoSEQ multiplex PCR, the repertoire was profiled, and TCRdb retains in-frame clones only, with some absent. This table holds 150,000 to 200,000 clones, over 80% found once. On this clone itself: Its antigen remains unknown.

Study-level points and caveats: White British donors predominated, females outnumbered males, and clonal diversity was possibly underestimated.

Germline V lookup: CDR1 KGHSH, CDR2 LQKENI. The ends were cut back, 0 bases at V and 9 bases at J, with 18 bases in the middle. This CDR3 comprises 17 residues. This specimen consisted of peripheral blood, obtained on day 0 of AZD1222 vaccination. The clonotype comes from an adult in good health. The V gene is TRBV18, the J gene TRBJ1-6; the D gene is possibly TRBD1 (6 bases). The CDR3 region is CASSPPPSGGAGSPLHF. In nucleotides, the CDR3 is TGTGCCAGCTCACCACCCCCTTCGGGGGGCGCGGGTTCACCCCTCCACTTT.